Described below is a single T cell receptor beta chain sequence and its context. The data derive from a study of T cells expressing NK-cell markers. About the research overall: Sorted CD3+CD56-NKG2C+, CD3+CD56+NKG2C- and CD3+CD56+NKG2C+ T cells were the source of the TCR beta repertoires. Most of the eight sequenced donors tested HCMV-seropositive; one tested seronegative.

CDR3 length: 16 amino acids. Germline values: CDR1 SEHNR, CDR2 FQNEAQ (reference sequence). TCRdb re-analyzed the 5' RACE reads; it lists each CDR3 protein once, without DNA. The table lists 550,000 or so distinct CDR3 sequences. The chain links TRBV7-9 to TRBJ2-1; TCRdb selects TRBD1, and the lack of DNA leaves this call unchecked. The sample was blood T cells: a sorted CD56 or NKG2C T cell subset, CD4+ or CD8+ T cells, or bulk PBMC T cells (not recorded which). The origin of this receptor is a man in his late teens or twenties in good health. The CDR3 here is CASSQASALSYNEQFF.